Listed here are 8 T cell receptor beta chains from one sample, sequenced in a study of cytomegalovirus exposure and HLA in healthy donors. Clones were read by immunoSEQ multiplex PCR, and TCRdb kept only the in-frame ones, dropping some. Seen here are roughly 140,000 clones, 80% to 95% observed once, and the top ten hold 0.6% to 0.85%. Sample: PBMCs. These receptors all stem from a man between 18 and 29 years old in good health and CMV-seronegative.

The chain couples TRBV13 to TRBJ1-5; no reliable D call. The V gene's germline CDR1 is PRHDT and CDR2 FYEKMQ (reference sequence). V was cut by 0 bases and J by 5 bases, with 8 bases left in between. This CDR3 region has 14 residues. The CDR3 DNA is TGTGCCAGCAGCTTAGGGGCAATATATCAGCCCCAGCATTTT. It specifies CASSLGAIYQPQHF.

This chain connects TRBV15 to TRBJ1-3, with TRBD1 identical over 7 bases. This CDR3 is built from 15 residues. With V trimmed by 0 bases and J by 4 bases, 3 bases remained unmatched. The germline gives CDR1 LNHNV, CDR2 YYDKDF (reference sequence). Written as DNA, the CDR3 is TGTGCCACCAGCAGAGATAGGGGGCCGGGAAACACCATATATTTT. Amino acid sequence: CATSRDRGPGNTIYF. The whole variable domain, remainder taken from reference TRBV15 and TRBJ1-3, is DAMVIQNPRYQVTQFGKPVTLSCSQTLNHNVMYWYQQKSSQAPKLLFHYYDKDFNNEADTPDNFQSRRPNTSFCFLDIRSPGLGDTAMYLCATSRDRGPGNTIYFGEGSWLTVV.

The CDR3 nucleotides read TGTGCCAGCAGCTTGCCCAGGGGGCGGGACACCGGGGAGCTGTTTTTT. Protein product: CASSLPRGRDTGELFF. V is TRBV5-6 and J is TRBJ2-2; 8 bases line up with TRBD1. The junction had 5 bases not matched to a gene; V was cut back by 1 base and J by 3 bases. CDR3 length: 16 residues. Germline-derived CDR1 and CDR2 are SGHDT and YYEEEE. The full variable domain, with the rest looked up from reference TRBV5-6 and TRBJ2-2, is DAGVTQSPTHLIKTRGQQVTLRCSPKSGHDTVSWYQQALGQGPQFIFQYYEEEERQRGNFPDRFSGHQFPNYSSELNVNALLLGDSALYLCASSLPRGRDTGELFFGEGSRLTVL.

This clone was detected once. The chain couples TRBV5-1 to TRBJ2-5; D gene ambiguous. The CDR3 has 14 amino acids. Germline V lookup: CDR1 SGHRS, CDR2 YFSETQ. V lost 2 bases, J lost 3 bases, and 11 bases lay in between. Written as DNA, the CDR3 is TGCGCCAGCAGCTTTTCCGGCCGGGAAGAGACCCAGTACTTC. It yields the protein CASSFSGREETQYF.

The CDR3 protein is CASSQERTYEQYF. The CDR3 DNA sequence: TGCGCCAGCAGCCAAGAGCGCACCTACGAGCAGTACTTC. The V and J genes are TRBV4-1 and TRBJ2-7; D unresolved. V lost 0 bases and J 2 bases, leaving 5 bases between the germline ends. Germline V gives CDR1 MGHRA, CDR2 YSYEKL. The CDR3 has 13 amino acids.

This clone was counted once. The chain joins TRBV11-2 to TRBJ2-7; TRBD1 might be the D (5 bases). The V end lost 1 base, the J end lost 2 bases, and 9 bases lay between the germline ends. Germline CDR1 reads SGHAT; CDR2 reads FQNNGV. The length of the CDR3 is 14 residues. CDR3 in amino acids: CASSLGQGPYEQYF. The DNA of the CDR3 is TGTGCCAGCAGCTTAGGGCAGGGTCCCTACGAGCAGTACTTC.

The chain employs TRBV5-6 and TRBJ2-3, with no clear D. The V gene's germline CDR1 is SGHDT and CDR2 YYEEEE. V was cut by 2 bases and J by 1 base, with 11 bases left in between. The CDR3 is made up of 15 amino acids. CDR3 sequence reads: CASSFRGLGTDTQYF. As DNA, the CDR3 is TGTGCCAGCAGCTTTCGCGGATTGGGCACAGATACGCAGTATTTT.

The J gene is TRBJ1-1, the V gene TRBV7-6, with a tentative D call TRBD1 (6 bases). V shed 4 bases and J shed 12 bases, with 18 bases lying between them. The V gene's germline CDR1 is SGHVS and CDR2 FNYEAQ. The CDR3 totals 13 residues. CDR3 sequence: CASSSLTGSIPFF. CDR3 coding DNA: TGTGCCAGCAGCTCGCTGACAGGTTCGATACCTTTCTTT. Filled out from reference TRBV7-6 and TRBJ1-1, the complete variable domain reads GAGVSQSPRYKVTKRGQDVALRCDPISGHVSLYWYRQALGQGPEFLTYFNYEAQQDKSGLPNDRFSAERPEGSISTLTIQRTEQRDSAMYRCASSSLTGSIPFFGQGTRLTVV.